This T cell receptor beta chain appears in the sequencing data of a study of cytomegalovirus exposure and HLA in healthy donors (dated by TCRdb to about 2017). Context from the whole study: A later analysis indicated that the 120 or so validation repertoires were generated on the platform also employed for the 700 or so repertoires of the first cohort. The study was designed to test whether signatures of past pathogen exposure could be identified by cataloging public T cell receptors. Along with the roughly 670-subject first cohort, a separate validation cohort of around 110 different subjects was used. To predict cytomegalovirus infection status, the study combined high-throughput TCR immunosequencing, statistical association of individual TCRs with disease status, and machine learning.

This clone was seen a few times. The clone's antigen remains unknown. Base quality data are lacking; no much larger clone is found one base away. From the cysteine through the phenylalanine, the CDR3 covers 12 amino acids. Only the CDR3 DNA stays, 36 bases, in frame from base 1. Taken from the germline V gene, the CDR1 and CDR2 loops are SNHLY and FYNNEI. V and J are trimmed by 6 bases and 11 bases, and the gene matches miss 9 bases of the junction. The study at large found these results: Of the cluster scores, around 95% were above 0 in a later analysis, which found that TCRs clustered in the first cohort also tended to co-occur in the roughly 130 validation repertoires. According to the authors, the approach could potentially be generalized to other disease states and immunological phenotypes. Cytomegalovirus status was reported to be diagnosed by the classifier with high specificity and sensitivity in both the original and validation cohorts. The study listed 164 TCR beta chains as associated with cytomegalovirus. A later analysis lacked HLA typing for the validation cohort, so it scored co-occurrence in that cohort across all 110 or so repertoires. Most TCR sequences were observed very rarely across donors, whereas some public TCRs were present in many individuals. In vitro tests confirmed that a few of the cytomegalovirus-associated TCR beta chains recognize cytomegalovirus antigens.

Donors formed part of the validation cohort, which comprised 120 subjects and was distinct from the first cohort of 666 subjects. The library was obtained by the immunoSEQ multiplex PCR assay. From the authors' description of their analysis: A statistical classification framework was developed to diagnose cytomegalovirus status using the catalog of TCR beta chain sequences. As stored in TCRdb, this immuneACCESS dataset retains in-frame rearrangements with V and J assigned. A fraction of the clones does not appear; measured against another copy, unresolved V genes explain less than half of the discrepancy, and the remainder lacks a known reason. The V and J calls and clone size come from that table; D and trimming were worked out from the DNA. This sample gives about 50,000 clones in total; approximately 93% of them show up just once. The ten largest clones capture around 1.7% of the sample.

The receptor's source is a young woman in good health and CMV-seropositive. The sample consisted of PBMCs. This sequence uses TRBV2 and TRBJ2-7; TRBD1 aligns with 8 central bases. Here the CDR3 is given as CASRGPDRVEYF. The nucleotide sequence reads TGTGCCAGCAGGGGTCCGGACAGGGTTGAGTACTTC. Where the CDR3 stops, the reference TRBV2 and TRBJ2-7 genes take over; the full variable domain is EPEVTQTPSHQVTQMGQEVILRCVPISNHLYFYWYRQILGQKVEFLVSFYNNEISEKSEIFDDQFSVERPDGSNFTLKIRSTKLEDSAMYFCASRGPDRVEYFGPGTRLTVT.